Each of the 3 T cell receptor beta chains below was sequenced from the same sample in a study of spatial heterogeneity in lung cancer. Time point meaning: blood at routine non-recurrence follow-up after resection. TCRdb recomputed calls from the 5' RACE reads with MiXCR, one row per CDR3 protein. This table holds some 32,000 distinct CDR3 sequences, 10% found once. Sequencing used PBMCs, obtained at follow-up. These receptor sequences come from a female donor with early-stage non-small cell lung cancer.

This clonotype was observed many times. This chain uses TRBV5-6 with TRBJ1-1, with D possibly TRBD1 on 5 matching bases. The germline CDR1 and CDR2 sequences are SGHDT and YYEEEE. V gave up 0 bases and J gave up 6 bases, with 15 bases separating them. This CDR3 comprises 15 residues. The CDR3 protein is CASSLEGRGAAEAFF. The DNA of the CDR3 is TGTGCCAGCAGCTTGGAGGGACGGGGCGCGGCTGAAGCTTTCTTT.

This clonotype showed up many times. The chain joins TRBV4-1 to TRBJ2-3; the match to TRBD2 covers 9 bases. The CDR3 consists of 16 residues. CDR1 is MGHRA, CDR2 YSYEKL, per germline. V shed 0 bases and J 8 bases; nucleotides not matched to a gene: 9. Here the CDR3 DNA reads TGCGCCAGCAGCCAAGATCCGGCGGGGGGGCTGGGTACGCAGTATTTT. This sequence encodes CASSQDPAGGLGTQYF.

This clonotype has only a few counts. This chain joins TRBV9 and TRBJ2-1, with 7 bases lining up with TRBD2. Germline CDR1 SGDLS, CDR2 YYNGEE. There are 14 residues in the CDR3. The V and J ends lost 0 bases and 4 bases, in that order; junction bases with no gene match: 1. The CDR3 protein is CASSVGGGYNEQFF. The CDR3 bases are TGTGCCAGCAGCGTAGGCGGGGGTTACAATGAGCAGTTCTTC.